This TCR beta chain was recovered during a study of cytomegalovirus exposure and HLA in healthy donors (dated by TCRdb to the late 2010s). Regarding the study in general: In an earlier analysis of approximately 640 of the donors, 250 to 350 Gb of sequence data and just under 120 million unique TCR beta sequences from roughly 180 million T cells were reported. In addition to the first cohort of hundreds of subjects, a separate validation cohort of 120 different subjects was used. Among the roughly 370 genotyped donors, 81% belonged to the genetic ancestry cluster associated with self-reported Caucasian donors. Across about 380 genotyped donors of the cohort, an average of about 240,000 unique TCR beta nucleotide sequences per donor were sequenced, and 15% to 20% of those sequences were non-productive. In a later analysis, previously published TCR beta repertoires from more than 500 donors were re-analyzed and high-resolution HLA genotyping was added so that TCR occurrence patterns could be studied. High-throughput TCR immunosequencing, statistical association of individual TCRs with disease status, and machine learning were combined to predict cytomegalovirus infection status. The number of donors typed differed by locus, with about 620-630 for A, B, C, DRB1 and DQB1, about 500 for DQA1, approximately 570 for DPA1, and some 450 for DPB1. In the later analysis, no new phenotypic data were used to find candidate immune exposures; instead, reliance was placed on TCR beta sequences and their occurrence across donors. The study used immunosequencing to profile the T cell repertoires of about 670 subjects and linked those repertoires to cytomegalovirus serostatus. Because of strong linkage in the cohort, roughly 5 DR-DQ haplotypes were treated as single units for association and clustering. In an earlier analysis of over 550 of the donors, high-throughput TCR beta sequencing was used to judge whether each TCR beta V gene segment behaved as functional or pseudogenic. In a later genetic analysis, genome-wide SNP genotypes for about three fifths of the roughly 670 donors were used, and that subset was treated as a discovery cohort. Donor age, sex, ethnicity and CMV serostatus were compiled together with the repertoire data. HLA typing covered class I and class II loci at four-digit resolution. An early release that covered several hundred HLA-typed donors contained about 300 gigabases of sequencing data and 80 million or so unique TCR sequences. The study aimed to test whether cataloging public T cell receptors could reveal signatures of past pathogen exposure. Every discovery cohort repertoire had been produced on one sequencing platform. Results and caveats for the whole study, not just this receptor: Because some donors lacked HLA typing at each locus, the association tests relied only on the typed subset. The classifier was reported to diagnose cytomegalovirus status with high specificity and sensitivity in both the original and validation cohorts. The study listed 150 to 200 TCR beta chains as associated with cytomegalovirus. V-gene and J-gene trimming of TCR beta chains was associated with a missense DCLRE1C variant in a later genetic analysis, and the association was replicated in an independent cohort. The 87-base-pair reads could not distinguish some IMGT-functional V segments, including TRBV6-2 and TRBV6-3, so those segments were excluded. According to a later analysis, most CMV-associated TCR beta chains appeared to be HLA-restricted, and the HLA associations seemed to be driven largely by CMV exposure. In a later analysis, TCR association rates were found to vary across HLA loci, with the most associated TCRs seen for DRB1 alleles and the fewest for HLA-C alleles. Linkage disequilibrium might explain the correlated functional status among segregating V segments, but an unknown experimental factor could not be ruled out. Because counts were too low, seventeen rarely observed V segments, including chromosome 9 orphons, were left out of the earlier analysis of roughly 600 of the donors. In a later analysis, several top co-occurrence clusters were reported to appear linked to parvovirus B19, influenza, CMV and Epstein-Barr virus. Broadly in line with IMGT annotations, most TCR beta V segments showed up in productive rearrangements about 87% or about 30% of the time in an earlier analysis of 587 of the donors. It was suggested by the authors that the approach could potentially be generalized to other disease states and immunological phenotypes. A cluster of highly shared sequence variants was judged likely to represent a technical artifact of the sequencing pipeline. Immune exposure information for the cohort was limited to CMV serostatus. While some public TCRs were present in many individuals, most TCR sequences turned up only very rarely across donors. Sequencing depth was assumed to be roughly uniform across donors in the presence/absence analyses, though that assumption may not hold. In a later genetic analysis, fewer N-insertions in productive TCRs were reported among donors in an Asian-associated ancestry cluster than the roughly 700-donor mean. In vitro tests confirmed that a few of the cytomegalovirus-associated TCR beta chains recognize cytomegalovirus antigens. In a later analysis, HLA-associated TCR beta chains were found to be more clonally expanded and to have lower generation probabilities than equally common non-associated chains. A further reported finding was that TCR beta sequences accurately predicted the HLA-A and HLA-B alleles for most subjects in the first cohort. Specific HLA alleles were associated with 18,000 or so TCR beta sequences at a false discovery rate of 0.05 in a later analysis. When HLA alleles, especially DR and DQ, strongly co-occurred, TCR associations were difficult to assign to individual alleles. The cohort was sequenced for TCR beta chains only, and without alpha or paired-chain data the features that could be detected were limited.

Points on this clone: No antigen is known for it. No qualities accompany the bases; no much larger clone lies one base away.

From the cysteine through the phenylalanine, the CDR3 covers 14 amino acids. The only DNA kept is the CDR3, 42 bases in frame from the first base. CDR1 and CDR2 are read off the germline V gene (reference sequence) as GTSNPN and SVGIG. V is cut back by 3 bases and J by 1 base, with 2 bases in the junction unmatched. In total, approximately 690 healthy bone marrow donors made up the cohort. At the time of sampling, all cohort members were nominally healthy, though unrecorded immune exposures were likely present. The donor was CMV seronegative and was included in the group of a few hundred seronegative cohort members. Each donor provided a peripheral blood sample, and peripheral blood mononuclear cells were used for TCR beta sequencing. Genomic DNA extraction from the blood cell samples was performed with the Qiagen DNeasy Blood Extraction Kit. Library generation was performed with the immunoSEQ multiplex PCR assay. For the multiplex PCR, a mixture combining 60 forward primers for TCR Vbeta segments and 13 reverse primers for TCR Jbeta segments was used. Amplification of the CDR3 region of rearranged TCR beta genes was performed with a multiplex PCR assay on genomic DNA. The amplified TCR beta libraries were sequenced on the Illumina HiSeq System as 87-base-pair reads. In the paper's pipeline: Across the 500 to 700 repertoires, a later analysis counted roughly 77 million unique TCR beta chains, approximately 10 million of which were shared by at least two donors. Raw reads were error-corrected and collapsed into unique sequences with a nearest-neighbor algorithm that merged closely related sequences to remove PCR and sequencing errors. Alignment of CDR3 sequences to IMGT reference sequences was used to assign V, D and J gene segments. For a sequence to be retained, a match of at least six nucleotides to both a V gene segment and a J gene segment was required. Rearrangements were called productive when the CDR3 lacked stop codons and stayed in frame with V and J; all others were non-productive. CDR3 was defined by IMGT convention, running from the second conserved V-encoded cysteine to the conserved J-encoded phenylalanine. The earlier analysis of around 640 of the donors excluded sequences that lacked an unambiguous match to a single V gene segment. An earlier analysis of 587 of the donors classified V segments as functional when productive rearrangements were above 56.7% and as segregating when the standard deviation between donors was above 5%. A statistical classification framework was developed to diagnose cytomegalovirus status using the catalog of TCR beta chain sequences. In a later analysis, V and J genes were assigned by comparing TCR nucleotide sequences against IMGT/GENE-DB human TR gene sequences. Using the TCRdist pipeline, a later analysis assigned CDR3 sequences along with most-parsimonious VDJ recombination scenarios. In a later analysis, each TCR beta chain was defined by its CDR3 amino acid sequence together with its V-gene family, and reads without a unique V-gene family were excluded. In a later analysis, 500 to 650 highly shared, low-generation-probability nucleotide sequences were removed to address suspected cross-contamination and a sequencing artifact. In a later analysis, a clonal expansion index for each public chain was calculated from normalized within-repertoire ranks of inferred template counts. Generation probabilities in a later analysis came from a VDJ recombination model fitted to out-of-frame rearrangements, and those results were checked against IGoR. Hypergeometric tests were used in a later analysis to score TCR-TCR, TCR-HLA and TCR-CMV co-occurrence, with a repertoire-size bias correction applied to the TCR pairs. In a later analysis, false discovery rates were estimated by permuting HLA or CMV assignments 20 times. A later analysis grouped co-occurring TCRs with DBSCAN, adding TCRdist sequence similarity when clustering within HLA-allele-positive subsets. Repertoires with fewer than 30,000 or more than 120,000 public chains, plus five repertoires with anomalous nucleotide sharing, were excluded from co-occurrence clustering. TCRdb's version of the immuneACCESS table is confined to in-frame rearrangements and falls short of the full clone set. An unresolved V gene accounts for under half of the shortfall where checked; the remainder is of unknown origin. V, J and clone size are taken as reported in that table, and D and trimming were inferred from the DNA itself. A total of 250,000 or so clones appear in this sample, 80% to 95% of them only once. Jointly, the top ten make up 1.5% to 2% of the sample.

Rearrangement joined TRBV30 to TRBJ2-3; TRBD2 fits 9 bases in the junction. This receptor was taken from a girl aged 2 to 9 in good health and CMV-seronegative. The sample consisted of PBMCs. Here is the DNA: TGTGCCTGGAGCCGACTAGCGGGCACAGATACGCAGTATTTT. Its protein product is CAWSRLAGTDTQYF.